This TCR beta chain was recorded in a study of response to subunit inactivated influenza vaccine (dated by TCRdb to 2016 to 2019). Study-wide context: Deep quantitative T cell receptor repertoire profiling was used in the study to track responses to a trivalent subunit inactivated influenza vaccine.

At least ten counts were recorded for this clonotype. This receptor's antigen is unknown. No much larger clone is present one base from it, and per-base qualities are unavailable. Study-wide findings and limitations: The authors suggested that each seasonal influenza vaccination may recruit only a limited number of new T cells.

Receptor amplification or capture employed RT-PCR. This sample was sequenced with an Illumina HiSeq 2500. TCRdb ran its own pipeline on the public reads, namely fastp trimming at Q25 and MiXCR clone calling, and kept in-frame beta chains. Every distinct CDR3 protein forms one entry, paired with its most common genes and DNA. The sample has 450,000 to 600,000 distinct CDR3 sequences on record, 7.5% to 8.5% of them singletons. 13% of the sample is held by the ten biggest clonotypes. The germline V gene specifies KGHDR as CDR1 and SFDVKD as CDR2. Trimming takes 3 bases off V and 6 bases off J; junction bases not matched to a gene: 10. The CDR3 covers 17 residues, taking in both the cysteine and the phenylalanine. The retained sequence is limited to the CDR3, 51 bases, with the frame set at the first base.

Sequencing was performed on PBMCs from blood, taken around 25 months after vaccination. The chain was built from TRBV24-1 and TRBJ2-1; TRBD1 matches 10 bases in the middle. This TCR was recovered from a man in his fifties or sixties who received an inactivated influenza vaccine. Donor details come from another sample of the same person, matched by shared clones. The bases read TGTGCCACCAGTGATCCGGACGGGACAGGGGTAATCAATGAGCAGTTCTTC. This translates into CATSDPDGTGVINEQFF.